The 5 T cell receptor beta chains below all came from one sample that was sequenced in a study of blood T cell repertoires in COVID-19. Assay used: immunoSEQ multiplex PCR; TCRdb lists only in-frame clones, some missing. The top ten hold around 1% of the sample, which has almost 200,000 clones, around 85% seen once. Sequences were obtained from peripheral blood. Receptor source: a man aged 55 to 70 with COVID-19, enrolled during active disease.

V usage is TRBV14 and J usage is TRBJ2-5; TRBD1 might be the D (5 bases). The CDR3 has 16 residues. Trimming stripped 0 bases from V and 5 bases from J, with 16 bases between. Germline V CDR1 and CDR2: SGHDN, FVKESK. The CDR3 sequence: CASSQDYYRRMETQYF. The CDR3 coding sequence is TGTGCCAGCAGCCAAGATTATTACAGGCGGATGGAGACCCAGTACTTC.

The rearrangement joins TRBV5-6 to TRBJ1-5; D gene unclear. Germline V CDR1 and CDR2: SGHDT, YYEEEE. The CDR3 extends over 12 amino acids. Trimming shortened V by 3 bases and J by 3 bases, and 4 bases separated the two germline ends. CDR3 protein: CASSSNNQPQHF. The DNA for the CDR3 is TGTGCCAGCAGCTCAAACAATCAGCCCCAGCATTTT.

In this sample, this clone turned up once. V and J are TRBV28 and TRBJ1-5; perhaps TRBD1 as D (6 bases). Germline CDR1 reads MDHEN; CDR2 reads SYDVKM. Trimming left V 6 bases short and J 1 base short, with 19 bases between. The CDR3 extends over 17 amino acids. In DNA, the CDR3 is TGTGCCAGCAGCCTAAGGGCAGGGGATGAAAGCAATCAGCCCCAGCATTTT. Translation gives CASSLRAGDESNQPQHF.

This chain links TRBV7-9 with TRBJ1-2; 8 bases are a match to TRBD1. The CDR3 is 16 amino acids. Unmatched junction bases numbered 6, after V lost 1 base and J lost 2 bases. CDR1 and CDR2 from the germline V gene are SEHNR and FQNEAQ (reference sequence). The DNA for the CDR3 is TGTGCCAGCAGCTTAGGTTTAGGGACAGGCAACTATGGCTACACCTTC. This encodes CASSLGLGTGNYGYTF.

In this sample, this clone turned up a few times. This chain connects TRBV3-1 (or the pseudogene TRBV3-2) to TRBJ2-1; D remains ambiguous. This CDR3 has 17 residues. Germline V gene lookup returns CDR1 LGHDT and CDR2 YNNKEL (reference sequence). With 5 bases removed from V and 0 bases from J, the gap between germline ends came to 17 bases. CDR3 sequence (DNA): TGTGCCAGCAGCTCCAGAGTCAGGCTTGACTCCTACAATGAGCAGTTCTTC. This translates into CASSSRVRLDSYNEQFF.